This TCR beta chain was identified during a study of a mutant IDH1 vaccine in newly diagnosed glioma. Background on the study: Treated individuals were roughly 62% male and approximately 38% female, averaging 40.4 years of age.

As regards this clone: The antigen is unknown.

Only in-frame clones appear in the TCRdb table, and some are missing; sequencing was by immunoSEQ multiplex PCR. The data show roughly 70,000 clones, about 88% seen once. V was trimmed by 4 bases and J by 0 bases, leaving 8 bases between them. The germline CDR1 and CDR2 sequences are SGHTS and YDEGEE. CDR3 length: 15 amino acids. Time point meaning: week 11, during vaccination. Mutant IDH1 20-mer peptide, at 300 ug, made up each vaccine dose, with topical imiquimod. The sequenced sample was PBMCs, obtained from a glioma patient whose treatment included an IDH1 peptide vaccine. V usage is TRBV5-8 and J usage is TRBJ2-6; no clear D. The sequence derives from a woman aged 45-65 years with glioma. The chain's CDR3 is CASSVQTSGANVLTF. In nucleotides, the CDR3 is TGTGCCAGCAGCGTACAAACCTCTGGGGCCAACGTCCTGACTTTC.